Below, one T cell receptor (beta chain) is given with its context. This specimen comes from a study of blood T cell repertoires in COVID-19. Study-level information: The United States, Italy and Spain supplied acute and convalescent COVID-19 samples. Sample material is recorded as cDNA or gDNA derived from T cells, B-cell-depleted T cells, or PBMCs.

Sequenced by immunoSEQ multiplex PCR; TCRdb stores in-frame clones only, minus some. The data hold fewer than 140,000 clones, with 84% observed a single time. Between the trimmed V and J ends, which lost 5 bases and 2 bases, there was a span of 10 bases. CDR3 length equals 15 residues. The V gene's germline CDR1 is SGHAT and CDR2 FQNNGV. The sequence came from a woman aged 55-75 years with acute or convalescent COVID-19. The sequencing input was peripheral blood. The V gene is TRBV11-2, the J gene TRBJ2-6; D gene ambiguous. The CDR3 sequence: CASSTTATGANVLTF. Written as DNA, the CDR3 is TGTGCCAGCAGCACCACAGCCACTGGGGCCAACGTCCTGACTTTC.